This paragraph covers one T cell receptor beta chain sequence. Here immunoSEQ multiplex PCR was the method, and the copy in TCRdb shows in-frame clones only, minus some. Found here are over 450,000 clones, more than 75% of them singletons; the top ten hold about 0.012%. V lost 2 bases to trimming and J lost 4 bases, with 17 bases between them. Germline V gene lookup returns CDR1 MNHEY and CDR2 SVGAGI. The CDR3 runs 16 residues. This sample stems from a study of shared T cell receptors in the human thymus. The sample also formed part of further work on human thymus T cells. This second study notes: Resections that were taken during corrective heart surgery supplied the thymus tissue. In unrelated individuals, thymic repertoires overlapped highly, according to related research.

This sequence was found in a boy in the first two years of life with a congenital heart defect. The sequencing sample was made of thymocytes. This sequence joins TRBV6-5 and TRBJ1-1; D gene ambiguous. The CDR3 sequence is CASSYLLRGGSTEAFF. In nucleotides, the CDR3 is TGTGCCAGCAGTTACCTTCTCCGGGGAGGGAGCACTGAAGCTTTCTTT.